Presented here are 16 T cell receptor beta chains from one specimen sequenced in a study of shared clonotypes between healthy human individuals. The table came from immunoSEQ multiplex PCR; TCRdb's copy has only in-frame clones and leaves some out. The sample records 2 million to 2.5 million clones, 85% to 95% being singletons. Sequencing was carried out using naive CD4+ T cells from PBMCs. Regarding subset: CD45RA+ positively selected. These TCRs come from a man aged 18 to 29 in good health. Some clones in this sample may be carry-over from other donors' samples.

V usage is TRBV28 and J usage is TRBJ1-4; 8 bases align to TRBD1. CDR3 length: 14 residues. Germline V CDR1 and CDR2: MDHEN, SYDVKM. V dropped 6 bases and J dropped 8; count of bases not matched to a gene: 8. CDR3: CASSQGAPGEKLFF. In nucleotides, the CDR3 is TGTGCCAGCAGCCAGGGGGCACCGGGGGAAAAACTGTTTTTT.

The V and J genes are TRBV11-2 and TRBJ2-2, with D perhaps TRBD2 (6 bases). The CDR3 has 15 residues. CDR1 SGHAT and CDR2 FQNNGV come from the germline V gene. Trimming cost V 5 bases and J 2 bases, with 12 bases left between them. CDR3 protein: CASSRGLSNTGELFF. DNA of the CDR3: TGTGCCAGCAGCCGGGGACTCTCAAACACCGGGGAGCTGTTTTTT.

The chain couples TRBV9 to TRBJ1-3; tentative D call: TRBD1 (5 bases). Deletions cut 1 base from V and 4 bases from J, with 12 bases between. The CDR3 runs 15 residues. Germline CDR1 and CDR2: SGDLS and YYNGEE. CDR3 in amino acids: CASSVLPREGNTIYF. In nucleotides, the CDR3 is TGTGCCAGCAGCGTATTGCCCAGGGAAGGAAACACCATATATTTT. Supplemented by reference TRBV9 and TRBJ1-3, the full variable domain reads DSGVTQTPKHLITATGQRVTLRCSPRSGDLSVYWYQQSLDQGLQFLIQYYNGEERAKGNILERFSAQQFPDLHSELNLSSLELGDSALYFCASSVLPREGNTIYFGEGSWLTVV.

As to this clone: Within the sample, other DNA sequences also encode this same CDR3. The chain recombines TRBV28 with TRBJ1-2; D not certain. The germline V and J ends were trimmed by 6 bases and 5 bases, with 10 bases remaining between them. Per germline, CDR1 MDHEN and CDR2 SYDVKM. The CDR3 is 12 residues long. For the CDR3, the DNA is TGTGCCAGCAGACTAAAAGGATATGGCTACACCTTC. It yields the protein CASRLKGYGYTF.

This chain links TRBV10-2 with TRBJ1-2, with D uncertain. This CDR3 is built from 18 residues. The V gene's germline CDR1 is WSHSY and CDR2 SAAADI. V was shortened by 3 bases and J by 0 bases, with 20 bases between the two germline ends. CDR3 nucleotide sequence: TGCGCCAGCAGTGATTATTTCCTCTCAGGCGAATCTAACTATGGCTACACCTTC. Translation gives CASSDYFLSGESNYGYTF.

The CDR3 DNA sequence: TGTGCCAGCAGTGAAAATAGCGGGAGGGTCGCCGGGGAGCTGTTTTTT. It yields the protein CASSENSGRVAGELFF. This chain uses TRBV2 with TRBJ2-2, with 11 bases that match TRBD2. The CDR3 consists of 16 residues. The J segment lost 6 bases and the V segment lost 2 bases, leaving 5 bases of the junction unmatched. CDR1 SNHLY and CDR2 FYNNEI come from the germline V gene. The full variable domain, with the rest looked up from reference TRBV2 and TRBJ2-2, is EPEVTQTPSHQVTQMGQEVILRCVPISNHLYFYWYRQILGQKVEFLVSFYNNEISEKSEIFDDQFSVERPDGSNFTLKIRSTKLEDSAMYFCASSENSGRVAGELFFGEGSRLTVL.

The chain carries TRBV5-1 and TRBJ1-3; maybe TRBD1 (6 bases). V lost 0 bases to trimming and J lost 4 bases, with 11 bases between them. This CDR3 spans 15 amino acids. Germline V gene sequence: CDR1 SGHRS, CDR2 YFSETQ. CDR3 protein: CASSLDSGGGNTIYF. DNA of the CDR3: TGCGCCAGCAGCTTGGATTCGGGGGGCGGAAACACCATATATTTT.

The chain has TRBV28 and TRBJ2-2, with 11 positions matching TRBD2. Germline V gives CDR1 MDHEN, CDR2 SYDVKM. V was pared by 3 bases and J by 4 bases, with 7 bases of the junction left unmatched. This CDR3 region has 17 residues. The DNA for the CDR3 is TGTGCCAGCAGTTTGTTTTTAGCGGGAGGGGTCACCGGGGAGCTGTTTTTT. Protein product: CASSLFLAGGVTGELFF.

This clone is a singleton in its sample. The V gene is TRBV14, the J gene TRBJ2-7, with 9 positions matching TRBD1. CDR1 is SGHDN, CDR2 FVKESK, per germline. This CDR3 has 16 residues. After removal of 2 bases from V and 3 bases from J, the junction contained 8 bases not matched to a gene. CDR3 protein: CASSQNPGQGFYEQYF. CDR3 DNA: TGTGCCAGCAGCCAAAATCCGGGACAGGGATTCTACGAGCAGTACTTC. The full variable domain, rest sourced from reference TRBV14 and TRBJ2-7, is EAGVTQFPSHSVIEKGQTVTLRCDPISGHDNLYWYRRVMGKEIKFLLHFVKESKQDESGMPNNRFLAERTGGTYSTLKVQPAELEDSGVYFCASSQNPGQGFYEQYFGPGTRLTVT.

The chain uses TRBV6-1 and TRBJ1-3; a weak D match, TRBD1 (5 bases). V lost 0 bases and J 3 bases, leaving 9 bases between the germline ends. This CDR3 has 15 residues. Germline-derived CDR1 and CDR2 are MNHNS and SASEGT. The CDR3 DNA sequence: TGTGCCAGCAGTGAAGCAACAGGTTATGGAAACACCATATATTTT. Translating gives CASSEATGYGNTIYF.

The chain employs TRBV7-3 and TRBJ1-4, with 10 bases lining up with TRBD1. V lost 5 bases to trimming and J lost 3 bases; unmatched junction nucleotides: 3. CDR3 length: 15 amino acids. The germline gives CDR1 SGHTA, CDR2 FQGTGA. In DNA form, the CDR3 reads TGTGCCAGCAGCCCCGGGACAGGGGCTAATGAAAAACTGTTTTTT. This translates into CASSPGTGANEKLFF.

This chain connects TRBV13 to TRBJ2-1, with 13 bases fitting TRBD2. CDR1 and CDR2 from the germline V gene are PRHDT and FYEKMQ (reference sequence). After removal of 2 bases from V and 7 bases from J, the junction contained 11 bases not matched to a gene. CDR3 length equals 18 residues. The CDR3 sequence is CASSLSPTSGRVLNEQFF. Here the CDR3 DNA reads TGTGCCAGCAGCTTATCCCCAACTAGCGGGAGGGTGTTGAATGAGCAGTTCTTC.

This clone was found once. V and J are TRBV5-4 and TRBJ2-3, with 10 nucleotides matching TRBD2. V lost 4 bases and J lost 5; bases outside the gene matches: 7. The CDR3 totals 15 residues. Germline V lookup: CDR1 SGHNT, CDR2 YYREEE (reference sequence). Here the CDR3 reads CASSELAGFGDTQYF. DNA for the CDR3: TGTGCCAGCAGCGAACTAGCGGGATTCGGAGATACGCAGTATTTT.

Notes on this clone: Other DNA sequences within the sample encode an identical CDR3. The chain links TRBV30 to TRBJ1-3, with unresolved D. The CDR3 sequence is 12 residues long. Germline values: CDR1 GTSNPN, CDR2 SVGIG (reference sequence). V shed 0 bases and J shed 0 bases, with 0 bases lying between them. The CDR3 loop is CAWSVSGNTIYF. CDR3 DNA: TGTGCCTGGAGTGTCTCTGGAAACACCATATATTTT.

The chain couples TRBV4-1 to TRBJ2-3; no clear D. This CDR3 is 14 amino acids long. Germline V gene data show CDR1 as MGHRA and CDR2 as YSYEKL. The V end lost 4 bases, the J end lost 4 bases, and 12 bases lay between the germline ends. CDR3 bases: TGCGCCAGCAGCCGATTGGATCCGGCAGATACGCAGTATTTT. Translated, it gives CASSRLDPADTQYF.

The J gene is TRBJ2-3, the V gene TRBV4-3; D might be TRBD1 or TRBD2, each matching 7 bases. CDR1 and CDR2 from the germline V gene are LGHNA and YSLEER. CDR3 size: 16 residues. Trimming removed 4 bases at V and 2 bases at J, with 16 bases between. This chain's CDR3 is CASSPGGRGYTDTQYF. CDR3 nucleotides: TGCGCCAGCAGCCCAGGGGGGCGGGGGTACACAGATACGCAGTATTTT.